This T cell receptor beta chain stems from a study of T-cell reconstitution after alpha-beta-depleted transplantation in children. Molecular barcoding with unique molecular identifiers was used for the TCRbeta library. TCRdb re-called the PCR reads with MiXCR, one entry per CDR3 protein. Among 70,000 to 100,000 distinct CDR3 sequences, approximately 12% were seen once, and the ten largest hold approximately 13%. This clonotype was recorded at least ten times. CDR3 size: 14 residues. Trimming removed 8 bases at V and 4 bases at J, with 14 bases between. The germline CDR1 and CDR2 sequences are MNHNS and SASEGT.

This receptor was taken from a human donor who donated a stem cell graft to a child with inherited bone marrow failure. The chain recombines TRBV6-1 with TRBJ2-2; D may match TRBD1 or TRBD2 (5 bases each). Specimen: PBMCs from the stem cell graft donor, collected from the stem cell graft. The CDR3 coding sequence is TGTGCCAGCCAGCCCCGAGGGGTCACCGGGGAGCTGTTTTTT. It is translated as CASQPRGVTGELFF.